This TCR beta chain was documented in a study of neoadjuvant anti-PD-1 for oral cavity cancer. Across the whole study: Around day 43, patients without progression received a fourth nivolumab dose before surgery.

On this clone itself: Its specificity is not known.

Findings of the study overall: Treg/Th17 ratio rose with pretreatment blood and fell with post-treatment tumor TCRbeta clonality.

This CDR3 comprises 16 residues. The V segment lost 5 bases and the J segment 4 bases; nucleotides outside the gene matches: 10. The germline V gene has CDR1 SGHKS and CDR2 YYEKEE (reference sequence). The time point was: after neoadjuvant nivolumab, at surgical resection. TCRdb keeps only in-frame clones here, not all; method: immunoSEQ multiplex PCR. The data contain nearly 15,000 clones, roughly 41% of them singletons. Specimen: tumor tissue, collected after nivolumab (anti-PD-1) treatment. The genes are TRBV5-5 and TRBJ2-3; 10 bases line up with TRBD1. The sequence was obtained from a person aged 40 to 85 with oral cavity squamous cell carcinoma. CDR3 protein: CASRAGTGVRADTQYF. CDR3 coding DNA: TGTGCCAGCAGGGCTGGGACAGGGGTCCGCGCAGATACGCAGTATTTT.